This T cell receptor (beta chain) was observed in a study of shared clonotypes between healthy human individuals. Using immunoSEQ multiplex PCR, the repertoire was profiled, and TCRdb retains in-frame clones only, with some absent. The table records 1.6 million or so clones, about 96% of them present only once. With 4 bases removed from V and 6 bases from J, the gap between germline ends came to 15 bases. This CDR3 contains 14 residues. Germline loops: CDR1 MDHEN, CDR2 SYDVKM. This clonotype originated in a man aged 25 to 40 in good health. The sample consisted of naive CD4+ T cells sorted from blood. Subset noted: CD45RA+ positively selected. This chain uses TRBV28 with TRBJ2-5; D is undetermined. CDR3 DNA: TGTGCCAGCAGTTCCCCTAGTTCATTAAAGACCCAGTACTTC. Amino acids: CASSSPSSLKTQYF.